This T cell receptor beta chain was obtained from a study of blood T cell repertoires in COVID-19. Background on the study: The United States, Italy and Spain were the sources of the acute and convalescent COVID-19 samples. T cells, B-cell-depleted T cells, or PBMCs provided the cDNA or gDNA that served as material.

Germline V gives CDR1 SGHRS, CDR2 YFSETQ. The CDR3 covers 14 residues. Trimming took off 0 bases at V and 8 bases at J, with 14 bases between the two ends. In the original analysis: Counts of nucleated cells, estimated from reference gene primer amplification, were obtained. Sequenced by immunoSEQ multiplex PCR; TCRdb stores in-frame clones only, minus some. The DNA gave D and trimming, while V, J and clone size come from that table. The top ten hold 0.2% to 0.3% of the sample, which has 650,000 to 800,000 clones, about 90% seen once. The V call is TRBV5-1, the J call TRBJ1-2; unclear D gene. This receptor was obtained from a woman younger than 35 with acute or convalescent COVID-19. The specimen sequenced was peripheral blood. The CDR3 sequence is CASSLEERRQGYTF. CDR3 DNA sequence: TGCGCCAGCAGCTTGGAAGAGCGACGGCAAGGCTACACCTTC.